Listed below are T cell receptor beta chains from one sample, sequenced in a study of cytomegalovirus exposure and HLA in healthy donors. Sequencing was performed with immunoSEQ multiplex PCR; in TCRdb, only in-frame clones are kept and a portion is missing. The data show some 100,000 clones, with about 76% seen just once and more than 10% held by the top ten. Sample: PBMCs. All receptors derive from a woman aged 40 to 55 in good health and CMV-seropositive. Each CDR3 is given with its conserved first and last residue. A D gene is named only where the DNA matches it firmly. Size values are once, few and many counts, or a class for expanded clones, and some rows have none.

J gene: TRBJ1-1; D gene: TRBD1; clone size: few; V gene: TRBV27; CDR3 protein: CASRHTGVTEAFF; CDR3 DNA: TGTGCCAGCAGACATACAGGGGTTACTGAAGCTTTCTTT
J gene: TRBJ1-1; D gene: .; clone size: .; V gene: TRBV11-3; CDR3 protein: CASSSHRNTEAFF; CDR3 DNA: TGTGCCAGCAGCTCACACAGGAACACTGAAGCTTTCTTT
J gene: TRBJ1-5; D gene: .; clone size: .; V gene: TRBV6-1; CDR3 protein: CASSEGPRNQPQHF; CDR3 DNA: TGTGCCAGCAGTGAAGGACCGCGGAATCAGCCCCAGCATTTT
J gene: TRBJ1-1; D gene: .; clone size: .; V gene: TRBV15; CDR3 protein: CATSRGEGHQEAFF; CDR3 DNA: TGTGCCACCAGCAGGGGTGAGGGACACCAGGAAGCTTTCTTT
J gene: TRBJ2-1; D gene: TRBD2; clone size: .; V gene: TRBV6-6; CDR3 protein: CASSALAGAYNEQFF; CDR3 DNA: TGTGCCAGCAGTGCTCTAGCGGGGGCCTACAATGAGCAGTTCTTC
J gene: TRBJ1-2; D gene: .; clone size: few; V gene: TRBV5-1; CDR3 protein: CASSFGGDYGYTF; CDR3 DNA: TGCGCCAGCAGCTTCGGCGGGGACTATGGCTACACCTTC
J gene: TRBJ2-1; D gene: TRBD1; clone size: few; V gene: TRBV7-6; CDR3 protein: CASTIGQGDNEQFF; CDR3 DNA: TGTGCCAGCACCATAGGACAGGGGGACAATGAGCAGTTCTTC
J gene: TRBJ2-7; D gene: .; clone size: .; V gene: TRBV7-9; CDR3 protein: CASSLSSITGSWDEQYF; CDR3 DNA: TGTGCCAGCAGCTTATCCTCGATAACCGGGAGTTGGGACGAGCAGTACTTC
J gene: TRBJ2-1; D gene: TRBD1; clone size: .; V gene: TRBV19; CDR3 protein: CASSIRGGQGWNEQFF; CDR3 DNA: TGTGCCAGTAGTATAAGGGGGGGACAGGGGTGGAATGAGCAGTTCTTC
J gene: TRBJ2-1; D gene: TRBD1; clone size: .; V gene: TRBV27; CDR3 protein: CASSLIPTGVNEQFF; CDR3 DNA: TGTGCCAGCAGTTTAATCCCGACAGGGGTCAATGAGCAGTTCTTC
J gene: TRBJ2-1; D gene: TRBD1; clone size: .; V gene: TRBV7-2; CDR3 protein: CASSAGTGHNEQFF; CDR3 DNA: TGTGCCAGCAGTGCCGGGACAGGCCACAATGAGCAGTTCTTC
J gene: TRBJ2-3; D gene: TRBD2; clone size: .; V gene: TRBV6-4; CDR3 protein: CASSESSGGTDTQYF; CDR3 DNA: TGTGCCAGCAGTGAGTCTAGCGGGGGCACAGATACGCAGTATTTT
J gene: TRBJ1-2; D gene: .; clone size: .; V gene: TRBV7-9; CDR3 protein: CASSFRGGQGYTF; CDR3 DNA: TGTGCCAGCAGTTTTAGGGGAGGTCAAGGCTACACCTTC
J gene: TRBJ1-6; D gene: .; clone size: .; V gene: TRBV6-5; CDR3 protein: CASSYLGRYSPLHF; CDR3 DNA: TGTGCCAGCAGTTACTTGGGGCGATACTCACCCCTCCACTTT
J gene: TRBJ1-1; D gene: .; clone size: few; V gene: TRBV7-6; CDR3 protein: CASSSRGVRDKHTEAFF; CDR3 DNA: TGTGCCAGCAGCTCCCGAGGTGTGAGGGACAAGCACACTGAAGCTTTCTTT
J gene: TRBJ2-7; D gene: .; clone size: .; V gene: TRBV7-9; CDR3 protein: CASSLGGGVLSYEQYF; CDR3 DNA: TGTGCCAGCAGCTTAGGGGGAGGAGTACTAAGCTACGAGCAGTACTTC
J gene: TRBJ1-2; D gene: .; clone size: .; V gene: TRBV2; CDR3 protein: CASSDPPTGHNTF; CDR3 DNA: TGTGCCAGCAGCGATCCGCCAACAGGTCACAACACCTTC
J gene: TRBJ1-4; D gene: .; clone size: .; V gene: TRBV13; CDR3 protein: CASSLQGSEKLFF; CDR3 DNA: TGTGCCAGCAGCTTACAGGGCAGTGAAAAACTGTTTTTT
J gene: TRBJ2-7; D gene: .; clone size: .; V gene: TRBV5-1; CDR3 protein: CASRQDTAATYEQYF; CDR3 DNA: TGCGCCAGCAGGCAGGACACCGCCGCAACCTACGAGCAGTACTTC
J gene: TRBJ1-1; D gene: TRBD1; clone size: .; V gene: TRBV6-6; CDR3 protein: CASSSGKRGRVTEAFF; CDR3 DNA: TGTGCCAGCAGCTCGGGGAAAAGGGGGCGTGTAACTGAAGCTTTCTTT
J gene: TRBJ2-1; D gene: TRBD1; clone size: .; V gene: TRBV5-1; CDR3 protein: CASSLVARGLNEQFF; CDR3 DNA: TGCGCCAGCAGCCTGGTGGCCAGGGGGCTTAATGAGCAGTTCTTC
J gene: TRBJ2-1; D gene: .; clone size: .; V gene: TRBV27; CDR3 protein: CASRLGGTGSINEQFF; CDR3 DNA: TGTGCCAGCAGACTAGGAGGGACTGGTTCGATCAATGAGCAGTTCTTC
J gene: TRBJ2-5; D gene: .; clone size: few; V gene: TRBV2; CDR3 protein: CASTVGHPRAQETQYF; CDR3 DNA: TGTGCCAGCACCGTGGGACACCCCAGGGCCCAAGAGACCCAGTACTTC
J gene: TRBJ2-7; D gene: TRBD1; clone size: .; V gene: TRBV29-1; CDR3 protein: CSVRGRLAYEQYF; CDR3 DNA: TGCAGCGTTAGGGGGCGATTGGCCTACGAGCAGTACTTC
J gene: TRBJ2-3; D gene: .; clone size: .; V gene: TRBV6-5; CDR3 protein: CASRPGLNTDTQYF; CDR3 DNA: TGTGCCAGCAGACCGGGACTCAACACAGATACGCAGTATTTT
J gene: TRBJ1-2; D gene: .; clone size: few; V gene: TRBV30; CDR3 protein: CAWRSRNGEPINYGYTF; CDR3 DNA: TGTGCCTGGAGGTCTAGGAACGGCGAACCGATAAACTATGGCTACACCTTC
J gene: TRBJ1-4; D gene: .; clone size: .; V gene: TRBV20-1; CDR3 protein: CSAKQEKLFF; CDR3 DNA: TGCAGTGCTAAGCAAGAAAAACTGTTTTTT
J gene: TRBJ2-7; D gene: TRBD1; clone size: .; V gene: TRBV19; CDR3 protein: CASSSGTGGEQYF; CDR3 DNA: TGTGCCAGTAGTAGCGGGACAGGTGGCGAGCAGTACTTC
J gene: TRBJ1-2; D gene: .; clone size: once; V gene: TRBV4-2; CDR3 protein: CASSHGYGYTF; CDR3 DNA: TGTGCCAGCAGCCACGGCTATGGCTACACCTTC
J gene: TRBJ2-7; D gene: .; clone size: .; V gene: TRBV2; CDR3 protein: CASSEQFYEQYF; CDR3 DNA: TGTGCCAGCAGTGAACAGTTCTACGAGCAGTACTTC
J gene: TRBJ1-4; D gene: .; clone size: .; V gene: TRBV5-1; CDR3 protein: CASSAALGPGNEKLFF; CDR3 DNA: TGCGCCAGCAGCGCCGCTTTAGGGCCGGGGAATGAAAAACTGTTTTTT
J gene: TRBJ2-1; D gene: .; clone size: few; V gene: TRBV6-1; CDR3 protein: CASLTGLYNEQFF; CDR3 DNA: TGTGCCAGCTTGACGGGGTTGTACAATGAGCAGTTCTTC
J gene: TRBJ2-7; D gene: .; clone size: .; V gene: TRBV25-1; CDR3 protein: CASSEWLAHEQYF; CDR3 DNA: TGTGCCAGCAGTGAATGGCTAGCCCACGAGCAGTACTTC
J gene: TRBJ1-5; D gene: .; clone size: .; V gene: TRBV5-6; CDR3 protein: CASSISLGGNQPQHF; CDR3 DNA: TGTGCCAGCAGCATTTCGCTGGGAGGCAATCAGCCCCAGCATTTT
J gene: TRBJ1-2; D gene: TRBD1; clone size: .; V gene: TRBV15; CDR3 protein: CATSGPGTGVGYTF; CDR3 DNA: TGTGCCACCAGCGGTCCCGGGACAGGGGTCGGCTACACCTTC
J gene: TRBJ2-3; D gene: .; clone size: .; V gene: TRBV10-3; CDR3 protein: CAISESSTSLADTQYF; CDR3 DNA: TGTGCCATCAGTGAGTCGAGTACTAGTCTCGCAGATACGCAGTATTTT
J gene: TRBJ1-2; D gene: .; clone size: .; V gene: TRBV9; CDR3 protein: CASSPRGQSPLYYGYTF; CDR3 DNA: TGTGCCAGCAGCCCCCGCGGACAGTCCCCCCTATACTATGGCTACACCTTC
J gene: TRBJ1-4; D gene: .; clone size: .; V gene: TRBV5-4; CDR3 protein: CASSLSFSTNEKLFF; CDR3 DNA: TGTGCCAGCAGCCTCAGTTTTTCAACTAATGAAAAACTGTTTTTT
J gene: TRBJ2-1; D gene: TRBD2; clone size: .; V gene: TRBV2; CDR3 protein: CASRSGGSYNEQFF; CDR3 DNA: TGTGCCAGCAGGTCGGGGGGCTCCTACAATGAGCAGTTCTTC
J gene: TRBJ1-2; D gene: .; clone size: .; V gene: TRBV7-2; CDR3 protein: CASSLPQGLGYTF; CDR3 DNA: TGTGCCAGCAGCTTACCCCAGGGACTTGGCTACACCTTC
J gene: TRBJ2-7; D gene: TRBD2; clone size: .; V gene: TRBV2; CDR3 protein: CASQAGGPGEQYF; CDR3 DNA: TGTGCCAGCCAAGCGGGGGGGCCCGGCGAGCAGTACTTC
J gene: TRBJ1-1; D gene: .; clone size: .; V gene: TRBV27; CDR3 protein: CASSLVGGAGWFTEAFF; CDR3 DNA: TGTGCCAGCAGTTTAGTCGGGGGAGCAGGGTGGTTCACTGAAGCTTTCTTT
J gene: TRBJ1-1; D gene: TRBD1; clone size: .; V gene: TRBV19; CDR3 protein: CASSRGQGRTEAFF; CDR3 DNA: TGTGCCAGTAGTAGAGGACAGGGAAGGACTGAAGCTTTCTTT
J gene: TRBJ2-1; D gene: TRBD2; clone size: .; V gene: TRBV5-1; CDR3 protein: CASSTTGLNNEQFF; CDR3 DNA: TGCGCCAGCAGCACGACGGGACTAAACAATGAGCAGTTCTTC
J gene: TRBJ1-2; D gene: TRBD1; clone size: .; V gene: TRBV5-1; CDR3 protein: CASSTTGTDYGYTF; CDR3 DNA: TGCGCCAGCAGCACCACCGGGACAGACTATGGCTACACCTTC
J gene: TRBJ2-7; D gene: TRBD2; clone size: .; V gene: TRBV13; CDR3 protein: CASSLLAGAEQYF; CDR3 DNA: TGTGCCAGCAGCTTACTCGCGGGAGCCGAGCAGTACTTC
J gene: TRBJ2-5; D gene: TRBD2; clone size: .; V gene: TRBV6-5; CDR3 protein: CASSSRTSMETQYF; CDR3 DNA: TGTGCCAGCAGTTCCAGGACTAGCATGGAGACCCAGTACTTC
J gene: TRBJ1-2; D gene: TRBD1; clone size: .; V gene: TRBV15; CDR3 protein: CATSSAWTGGQYGYTF; CDR3 DNA: TGTGCCACCAGCAGCGCTTGGACAGGGGGACAATATGGCTACACCTTC
J gene: TRBJ2-7; D gene: .; clone size: once; V gene: TRBV29-1; CDR3 protein: CSVVIGYEQYF; CDR3 DNA: TGCAGCGTTGTAATCGGCTACGAGCAGTACTTC
J gene: TRBJ1-2; D gene: TRBD1; clone size: .; V gene: TRBV9; CDR3 protein: CASSSPGGRGYTF; CDR3 DNA: TGTGCCAGCAGCTCCCCAGGGGGCCGGGGCTACACCTTC
J gene: TRBJ1-6; D gene: .; clone size: .; V gene: TRBV5-1; CDR3 protein: CASSLQGHNSPLHF; CDR3 DNA: TGCGCCAGCAGCTTGCAGGGGCATAATTCACCCCTCCACTTT
J gene: TRBJ2-7; D gene: .; clone size: .; V gene: TRBV6-5; CDR3 protein: CASTGSSYEQYF; CDR3 DNA: TGTGCCAGCACTGGTAGCTCCTACGAGCAGTACTTC